This T cell receptor beta chain was documented in a study of cytomegalovirus exposure and HLA in healthy donors. This clone showed up just a few times. Its target is not known. General study findings and limits: Accurate prediction of most subjects' HLA-A and HLA-B alleles from TCR beta sequences was reported.

Between the trimmed V and J ends, which lost 2 bases and 4 bases, there was a span of 8 bases. The germline CDR1 and CDR2 sequences are SGHAT and FQNNGV. The CDR3 consists of 13 residues. 13 Jbeta primers and 60 Vbeta primers were used for the PCR. Original data processing: A follow-up analysis tallied 86 million or so unique TCR beta chains, some 11 million shared. Clones were read by immunoSEQ multiplex PCR, and TCRdb kept only the in-frame ones, dropping some. V, J and clone size are those of that table, while D and trimming were read from the DNA. This sample has approximately 180,000 clones, with over 60% found just once.

This chain connects TRBV11-2 to TRBJ1-2; D is uncertain. The specimen was PBMCs. This clonotype was sampled from a woman aged 40 to 49 in good health and CMV-seronegative. CDR3 DNA sequence: TGTGCCAGCAGCTTAACGGAGGGCTATGGCTACACCTTC. Protein sequence: CASSLTEGYGYTF.